What follows are 10 T cell receptor beta chains derived from one specimen sequenced in a study of T cells in localized non-small cell lung cancer. Assay: immunoSEQ multiplex PCR; the TCRdb copy retains only in-frame clones and omits some. This table holds several thousand clones, over 85% found once. The material was peripheral blood, obtained before any cancer treatment. Receptor source: a female donor older than 55 with stage II squamous cell lung carcinoma.

This clone was counted a few times. The V call is TRBV7-9, the J call TRBJ2-3, with TRBD2 matching 8 bases. The CDR3 consists of 15 residues. Germline CDR1 SEHNR, CDR2 FQNEAQ (reference sequence). With V trimmed by 1 base and J by 3 bases, 3 bases remained unmatched. CDR3 in DNA: TGTGCCAGCAGCTTAGGAGCGGGGGCAACAGATACGCAGTATTTT. The encoded protein is CASSLGAGATDTQYF.

The chain combines TRBV27 with TRBJ2-1, with 8 bases identical to TRBD1. V lost 5 bases and J lost 0; bases outside the gene matches: 6. Germline lookup yields CDR1 MNHEY and CDR2 SMNVEV (reference sequence). This CDR3 spans 16 amino acids. The CDR3 DNA reads TGTGCCAGCAGTCCTAGGACAGGGAGCTCCTACAATGAGCAGTTCTTC. Translation: CASSPRTGSSYNEQFF.

This clone came up a few times. V gene TRBV19 combines with J gene TRBJ1-6; TRBD1 matches 9 bases. The CDR3 has 13 amino acids. After removal of 10 bases from V and 8 bases from J, the junction contained 6 bases not matched to a gene. Germline CDR1 LNHDA, CDR2 SQIVND (reference sequence). In DNA form, the CDR3 reads TGTGCCACGAACGACAGGGGGGATTCACCCCTCCACTTT. It specifies CATNDRGDSPLHF.

V usage is TRBV7-6 and J usage is TRBJ2-1, with D possibly TRBD1 on 5 matching bases. The germline CDR1 and CDR2 sequences are SGHVS and FNYEAQ. The CDR3 runs to 14 residues. V was cut by 1 base and J by 5 bases, with 9 bases left in between. CDR3 in amino acids: CASSLGQRNNEQFF. The DNA for the CDR3 is TGTGCCAGCAGCTTAGGACAGCGCAACAATGAGCAGTTCTTC.

The chain links TRBV11-2 to TRBJ2-1; D is unresolved. V lost 1 base and J 3 bases, leaving 16 bases between the germline ends. Germline V gene lookup returns CDR1 SGHAT and CDR2 FQNNGV. The CDR3 runs 17 residues. The DNA of the CDR3 is TGTGCCAGCAGCTTAGTCGCAGTGGCGGCGGTCTACAATGAGCAGTTCTTC. Its protein product is CASSLVAVAAVYNEQFF.

A word on this clone: The junction does not match germline at one end; this may be a read error. V usage is TRBV5-6 and J usage is TRBJ2-4, with 11 bases identical to TRBD2. This CDR3 spans 14 amino acids. Germline values: CDR1 SGHDT, CDR2 YYEEEE. The CDR3 DNA reads as TGTGCCAGCAGCTTGACTAGCGGGAGAGTGGAAGAGGGCTTC. Translation gives CASSLTSGRVEEGF.

This clone was detected only once. CDR3 coding DNA: TGTGCCAGCTCGAAGGGACAGGCCTCTGGGGCCAACGTCCTGACTTTC. Translated, it gives CASSKGQASGANVLTF. The chain joins TRBV18 to TRBJ2-6; TRBD1 matches at 8 bases. V lost 6 bases, J lost 0 bases, and 4 bases stayed unmatched. In germline, CDR1 is KGHSH, CDR2 LQKENI. The CDR3 runs 16 residues.

The chain couples TRBV29-1 to TRBJ1-4; D is ambiguous. The CDR3 has 10 residues. Looked up from germline, CDR1 is SQVTM and CDR2 is ANQGSEA. Trimming removed 5 bases from V and 8 bases from J, with 6 bases in between. The CDR3 reads CSVLAEKLFF. The DNA of the CDR3 is TGCAGCGTTTTGGCGGAAAAACTGTTTTTT.

The rearrangement links TRBV5-1 to TRBJ1-4; 7 bases are a match to TRBD1. Germline trimming cut 5 bases from V and 7 bases from J; bases unmatched to any gene: 11. The CDR3 has 15 residues. CDR1 and CDR2 from the germline V gene are SGHRS and YFSETQ. The CDR3 DNA sequence: TGCGCCAGCAGATCAGGACAGGCCGGAGGTGAAAAACTGTTTTTT. Encoded protein: CASRSGQAGGEKLFF.

The V call is TRBV29-1, the J call TRBJ2-5, with D possibly TRBD2 on 6 matching bases. This CDR3 comprises 11 residues. Germline lookup yields CDR1 SQVTM and CDR2 ANQGSEA. The germline V and J ends were trimmed by 7 bases and 5 bases, with 11 bases remaining between them. CDR3 sequence (DNA): TGCAGCGCTCGGGGGATTGAGACCCAGTACTTC. It specifies CSARGIETQYF.